The 5 T cell receptor beta chains given below trace back to one sample, sequenced in a study of blood T cell repertoires in COVID-19. TCRdb keeps only in-frame clones here, not all; method: immunoSEQ multiplex PCR. The sample lists over 70,000 clones, 83% occurring once. Material for sequencing was peripheral blood. The source of these receptors is a man younger than 45 with COVID-19, enrolled during active disease.

The chain has TRBV10-3 and TRBJ2-7; 10 bases fit TRBD2. CDR3 length: 15 residues. The ends lost 3 bases at V and 6 bases at J; junction bases unmatched: 8. The germline V gene encodes CDR1 ENHRY and CDR2 SYGVKD. As DNA, the CDR3 is TGTGCCATCAGTGAACTAGCGGGATATAGGTCCGAGCAGTACTTC. This translates into CAISELAGYRSEQYF.

The rearrangement links TRBV9 to TRBJ1-2; 10 positions agree with TRBD1. The CDR3 extends over 16 amino acids. Germline lookup yields CDR1 SGDLS and CDR2 YYNGEE. With V trimmed by 4 bases and J by 5 bases, 11 bases remained unmatched. The CDR3 DNA sequence: TGTGCCAGCAGCCCCGGGACAGGGGTTATTCTATATGGCTACACCTTC. Its protein is CASSPGTGVILYGYTF.

The rearrangement uses TRBV28 and TRBJ2-1; D remains ambiguous. This CDR3 region has 11 residues. Trimming took off 9 bases at V and 5 bases at J, with 8 bases between the two ends. In germline, CDR1 is MDHEN, CDR2 SYDVKM. CDR3 region: CASRTDNEQFF. The CDR3 nucleotides read TGTGCCAGTCGTACAGACAATGAGCAGTTCTTC.

The V call is TRBV6-5, the J call TRBJ1-5, with unresolved D. Germline V gene sequence: CDR1 MNHEY, CDR2 SVGAGI. The CDR3 covers 15 residues. V was pared by 6 bases and J by 2 bases, with 14 bases between. The CDR3 region is CASSSVRLGNQPQHF. CDR3 nucleotide sequence: TGTGCCAGCAGCTCCGTCAGATTGGGCAATCAGCCCCAGCATTTT.

V is TRBV2 and J is TRBJ2-7; TRBD1 matches at 12 bases. Trimming cost V 2 bases and J 4 bases; bases outside gene matches: 3. The germline CDR1 and CDR2 sequences are SNHLY and FYNNEI. This CDR3 comprises 15 residues. The CDR3 protein is CASSEPGQGAYEQYF. CDR3 DNA: TGTGCCAGCAGTGAACCGGGACAGGGGGCTTACGAGCAGTACTTC.